This entry lists 22 T cell receptor beta chains sequenced from one sample in a study of graft-versus-host responses after intestinal transplantation. Antigen specificity for these receptors is unknown. Sequencing used immunoSEQ multiplex PCR; TCRdb keeps in-frame clones, though not all of them. The data show tens of thousands of clones, 90% to 95% seen once. This material consisted of unstimulated CD8+ T cells sorted from spleen or lymph node cells, taken before transplant. These receptors originate from a human donor who was the organ donor for an intestinal transplant.

The chain joins TRBV19 to TRBJ2-3; weak D call: TRBD2 (5 bases). The V end was cut by 0 bases, the J end by 4 bases, with 11 bases between. The CDR3 consists of 15 residues. In germline, CDR1 is LNHDA, CDR2 SQIVND (reference sequence). CDR3 nucleotide sequence: TGTGCCAGTAGTATAGAGCCGGGATCACCAGATACGCAGTATTTT. Amino acids: CASSIEPGSPDTQYF. The complete variable domain, with remaining parts taken from reference TRBV19 and TRBJ2-3, reads DGGITQSPKYLFRKEGQNVTLSCEQNLNHDAMYWYRQDPGQGLRLIYYSQIVNDFQKGDIAEGYSVSREKKESFPLTVTSAQKNPTAFYLCASSIEPGSPDTQYFGPGTRLTVL.

The chain couples TRBV4-2 to TRBJ2-5; D call uncertain. The J call may not be correct, given that the DNA end is closer to TRBJ2-7. The germline V gene encodes CDR1 LGHNA and CDR2 YNFKEQ. The CDR3 is 13 amino acids. CDR3 in amino acids: CASSQGSSYEQYF. DNA for the CDR3: TGTGCCAGCAGCCAAGGTAGCTCCTACGAGCAGTACTTC.

The V call is TRBV14, the J call TRBJ2-3; 7 nucleotides agree with TRBD1. CDR3 length equals 15 residues. Germline CDR1 is SGHDN and CDR2 is FVKESK. J gave up 4 bases and V 9 bases, and 13 bases lay outside the gene matches. In DNA, the CDR3 is TGTGCCAGTCGGCAGGGGACAGTCGTCCCAGATACGCAGTATTTT. Its translation: CASRQGTVVPDTQYF. The full variable domain, its missing parts supplied by reference TRBV14 and TRBJ2-3, is EAGVTQFPSHSVIEKGQTVTLRCDPISGHDNLYWYRRVMGKEIKFLLHFVKESKQDESGMPNNRFLAERTGGTYSTLKVQPAELEDSGVYFCASRQGTVVPDTQYFGPGTRLTVL.

The chain carries TRBV19 and TRBJ2-1; 9 nucleotides line up with TRBD2. With 3 bases clipped from V and 6 bases from J, the junction kept 6 bases outside the gene matches. There are 15 residues in the CDR3. From germline, CDR1 is LNHDA and CDR2 SQIVND (reference sequence). CDR3 DNA sequence: TGTGCCAGTAGTATTGGCCCTAGCGGGATCAATGAGCAGTTCTTC. Translation gives CASSIGPSGINEQFF.

J is TRBJ2-3 and V is TRBV18; the match to TRBD1 covers 9 bases. The CDR3 sequence is 16 residues long. J gave up 3 bases and V 3 bases, and 7 bases lay outside the gene matches. Germline CDR1 reads KGHSH; CDR2 reads LQKENI. The DNA for the CDR3 is TGTGCCAGCTCACCTACCTGGGACAGGGAAACAGATACGCAGTATTTT. As protein: CASSPTWDRETDTQYF.

This chain links TRBV11-2 with TRBJ2-7; D remains ambiguous. Trimming removed 3 bases at V and 3 bases at J, with 12 bases between. Germline CDR1 reads SGHAT; CDR2 reads FQNNGV. The CDR3 loop spans 14 amino acids. CDR3 nucleotide sequence: TGTGCCAGCAGCTTCGGCGGAGATCTCTACGAGCAGTACTTC. Its translation is CASSFGGDLYEQYF.

This chain uses TRBV19 with TRBJ1-4; D remains unclear. The length of the CDR3 is 13 residues. Trimming took 5 bases from V and 8 from J, leaving 12 bases between them. Germline lookup yields CDR1 LNHDA and CDR2 SQIVND (reference sequence). The CDR3 here is CASSQPEEEKLFF. CDR3 coding DNA: TGTGCCAGTAGTCAACCAGAAGAAGAAAAACTGTTTTTT.

The gene calls are TRBV4-1 and TRBJ2-5; a weak D match, TRBD2 (6 bases). TRBJ2-7 explains the end of the DNA better; the J call may be wrong. Per germline, CDR1 MGHRA and CDR2 YSYEKL. This CDR3 spans 15 amino acids. The CDR3 sequence: CASSQASGPTYEQYF. CDR3 nucleotides: TGCGCCAGCAGCCAAGCCAGCGGGCCCACCTACGAGCAGTACTTC.

The V gene is TRBV7-9, the J gene TRBJ2-3; 7 positions match TRBD2. Germline loops: CDR1 SEHNR, CDR2 FQNEAQ (reference sequence). The CDR3 contains 16 residues. Trimming at V came to 2 bases and at J to 5 bases, leaving 10 bases not matched to a gene. In DNA, the CDR3 is TGTGCCAGCAGCTTAAGCAACGCGGGAGATGGAGATACGCAGTATTTT. Protein: CASSLSNAGDGDTQYF.

The chain joins TRBV6-5 to TRBJ2-3, with D tentatively TRBD1 (6 bases). Germline V lookup: CDR1 MNHEY, CDR2 SVGAGI. V was trimmed by 2 bases and J by 4 bases, leaving 10 bases between them. The CDR3 extends over 14 amino acids. The CDR3 reads CASSYDSGADTQYF. Written as DNA, the CDR3 is TGTGCCAGCAGTTACGATTCAGGGGCAGATACGCAGTATTTT.

This chain links TRBV7-2 with TRBJ2-2; D is possibly TRBD2 (5 bases). This CDR3 has 16 residues. V lost 5 bases, J lost 0 bases, and 13 bases lay in between. In germline, CDR1 is SGHTA, CDR2 FQGNSA. Here the CDR3 reads CASSVTGLTNTGELFF. CDR3 DNA: TGTGCCAGCAGCGTTACGGGGTTAACGAACACCGGGGAGCTGTTTTTT. Complete variable domain (other parts from reference TRBV7-2 and TRBJ2-2): GAGVSQSPSNKVTEKGKDVELRCDPISGHTALYWYRQSLGQGLEFLIYFQGNSAPDKSGLPSDRFSAERTGGSVSTLTIQRTQQEDSAVYLCASSVTGLTNTGELFFGEGSRLTVL.

This sequence joins TRBV18 and TRBJ2-1; 10 bases match TRBD2. The germline V gene encodes CDR1 KGHSH and CDR2 LQKENI. Germline trimming cut 3 bases from V and 7 bases from J; bases unmatched to any gene: 12. The CDR3 runs to 17 residues. This CDR3 is CASSPLEGSGRRNEQFF. CDR3 bases: TGTGCCAGCTCACCCCTCGAAGGTAGCGGGAGGAGGAATGAGCAGTTCTTC.

The chain couples TRBV27 to TRBJ2-7; 14 nucleotides line up with TRBD2. The CDR3 runs 16 residues. Germline V gene lookup returns CDR1 MNHEY and CDR2 SMNVEV (reference sequence). The V gene end was trimmed by 7 bases and the J gene end by 1 base; junction bases not matched to a gene: 6. The CDR3 coding sequence is TGTGCCAGCATCGGGACTAGCGGGGGCCTTTCCTACGAGCAGTACTTC. Protein product: CASIGTSGGLSYEQYF.

The CDR3 DNA reads as TGTGCCAGTAGTCCTGTCCGGGCTAGCGGGAAAGAGACCCAGTACTTC. This gives the protein CASSPVRASGKETQYF. The J gene is TRBJ2-5, the V gene TRBV19, with TRBD2 matching 9 bases. CDR1 LNHDA and CDR2 SQIVND come from the germline V gene (reference sequence). J was trimmed by 3 bases and V by 5 bases; bases with no gene match: 10. This CDR3 has 16 residues.

The chain is built from TRBV27 and TRBJ1-3; D is perhaps TRBD1 (5 bases). CDR1 and CDR2 (germline): MNHEY, SMNVEV (reference sequence). V lost 4 bases and J lost 0, with 10 bases in between. The CDR3 spans 15 residues. CDR3 protein: CASSSWGGSGNTIYF. The CDR3 DNA follows: TGTGCCAGCAGTTCGTGGGGGGGCTCTGGAAACACCATATATTTT.

The chain links TRBV28 to TRBJ2-5; possible D gene TRBD1, 5 bases. CDR3 length: 16 amino acids. Trimming stripped 6 bases from V and 5 bases from J, with 22 bases between. CDR1 and CDR2 from the germline V gene are MDHEN and SYDVKM. The CDR3: CASRKPLRVNGETQYF. The CDR3 DNA sequence: TGTGCCAGCAGAAAGCCTCTCAGGGTCAACGGGGAGACCCAGTACTTC.

This clone was counted a single time. The rearrangement joins TRBV19 to TRBJ1-2; TRBD1 matches 9 bases. V lost 5 bases and J lost 5; bases outside the gene matches: 3. The CDR3 has 13 residues. Germline CDR1 reads LNHDA; CDR2 reads SQIVND (reference sequence). This CDR3 is CASSPGQGYGYTF. The CDR3, as DNA: TGTGCCAGTAGTCCAGGACAGGGGTATGGCTACACCTTC.

J is TRBJ2-7 and V is TRBV19; 8 bases match TRBD1. J gave up 3 bases and V 3 bases, and 1 base lay outside the gene matches. This CDR3 contains 13 residues. In germline, CDR1 is LNHDA, CDR2 SQIVND (reference sequence). The CDR3 coding sequence is TGTGCCAGTAGTATCGGGACAGGCTACGAGCAGTACTTC. Amino acids: CASSIGTGYEQYF.

This chain's CDR3 is CASSTGRGTNEQFF. The CDR3, as DNA: TGTGCCAGCTCCACAGGGAGGGGTACGAATGAGCAGTTCTTC. The chain combines TRBV27 with TRBJ2-1; TRBD2 might be the D (7 bases). V was cut by 8 bases and J by 7 bases, with 18 bases left in between. This CDR3 region has 14 residues. The germline CDR1 and CDR2 sequences are MNHEY and SMNVEV (reference sequence).

This clone was found once. This rearrangement joins TRBV4-1 to TRBJ1-2; TRBD1 agrees at 7 bases. The CDR3 consists of 15 residues. Germline trimming cut 4 bases from V and 2 bases from J; bases unmatched to any gene: 7. The germline V gene encodes CDR1 MGHRA and CDR2 YSYEKL. The CDR3 reads CASSRQDRRNYGYTF. The CDR3 DNA is TGCGCCAGCAGCCGACAGGACAGGAGAAACTATGGCTACACCTTC.

The CDR3 region has the DNA TGCGCCAGCAGCCCGATCCTCAGAGGGCCCCCTGACTATGGCTACACCTTC. This gives the protein CASSPILRGPPDYGYTF. The gene calls are TRBV5-1 and TRBJ1-2; no firm D call. Trimming removed 4 bases at V and 3 bases at J, with 22 bases between. The CDR3 consists of 17 residues. CDR1 is SGHRS and CDR2 is YFSETQ in the germline V gene.

The V gene is TRBV7-6, the J gene TRBJ2-4; 7 nucleotides align to TRBD1. Germline V gives CDR1 SGHVS, CDR2 FNYEAQ. The CDR3 loop spans 14 amino acids. The junction had 6 bases not matched to a gene; V was cut back by 5 bases and J by 5 bases. The CDR3 spells CASSATGTENIQYF. In DNA form, the CDR3 reads TGTGCCAGCAGCGCAACCGGGACAGAAAACATTCAGTACTTC.